This T cell receptor (beta chain) was sequenced during a study of T cells in Graves' hyperthyroidism and ophthalmopathy. The study's findings and limits: Clonotypes that were expanded in thyroid above 0.001 mostly appeared in blood too.

As concerns this clonotype: Its antigen is still unknown. Given a much more abundant clone one base away, this may be a read error.

Looked up from germline, CDR1 is MNHEY and CDR2 is SVGEGT. This CDR3 has 16 residues. There were TCR beta CDR3 regions amplified from RNA transcripts. Researchers ran a first-round RT-PCR on the TCR CDR3 using the HTBI primer set. Via MiXCR, TCRdb re-called the multiplex PCR reads, giving one row per CDR3 protein. This table holds 550,000 to 650,000 distinct CDR3 sequences, approximately 15% found once. The sequenced sample consisted of blood. The receptor was derived from a woman aged 40 to 50 with Graves' hyperthyroidism. The chain combines TRBV6-2 or TRBV6-3 with TRBJ2-1, with D maybe TRBD1 (6 bases). CDR3 bases: TGTGGCAGCACTTCTCTTCGAGAGTCAGGGGTCAATGAGCAGTTCTTC. Its protein is CGSTSLRESGVNEQFF.